Below are 15 T cell receptor beta chains sequenced from a single sample in a study of T and B cells in COVID-19 patients. Each TRB amplification used roughly 240-550 ng of genomic DNA from blood. Multiplex PCR with BIOMED2 TRB-A/B primer pools amplified TRB rearrangements. A single record per CDR3 protein comes from TCRdb applying MiXCR to the multiplex PCR reads. The sample lists around 30,000 distinct CDR3 sequences, approximately 30% seen once, with about 1.7% in the top ten. Sequencing input: blood. Every receptor here comes from a human donor who had recovered from COVID-19.

This clonotype was counted at least ten times. The chain combines TRBV6-5 with TRBJ2-7; TRBD2 agrees at 9 bases. This CDR3 comprises 15 residues. From germline, CDR1 is MNHEY and CDR2 SVGAGI. Losses at the gene ends were 7 bases for V and 0 bases for J; bases not matched to a gene: 7. CDR3 sequence reads: CASNNLAGSSYEQYF. The CDR3 coding sequence is TGTGCCAGCAACAATCTAGCGGGGAGCTCCTACGAGCAGTACTTC.

This chain connects TRBV7-9 to TRBJ1-4, with 10 bases identical to TRBD1. The CDR3 totals 14 residues. Per germline, CDR1 SEHNR and CDR2 FQNEAQ (reference sequence). With 6 bases clipped from V and 8 bases from J, the junction kept 6 bases outside the gene matches. The CDR3 region has the DNA TGTGCCAGCAGAGACAGGGGGCTAGGGGAAAAACTGTTTTTT. This encodes CASRDRGLGEKLFF.

This clonotype was counted between two and nine times. The chain is built from TRBV6-5 and TRBJ1-4; tentatively, D is TRBD1 (6 bases). Looked up from germline, CDR1 is MNHEY and CDR2 is SVGAGI. Trimming shortened V by 5 bases and J by 0 bases, and 10 bases separated the two germline ends. This CDR3 contains 15 residues. Here the CDR3 DNA reads TGTGCCAGCAGTCGCGGGACATCAACTAATGAAAAACTGTTTTTT. It is translated as CASSRGTSTNEKLFF.

This clonotype was observed a handful of times. The CDR3 reads CASSLAGGPAGELFF. In DNA, the CDR3 is TGTGCCAGCAGTTTGGCGGGGGGGCCCGCCGGGGAGCTGTTTTTT. This sequence joins TRBV12-3 or TRBV12-4 and TRBJ2-2; 9 bases map to TRBD2. The CDR3 consists of 15 residues. V shed 3 bases and J 6 bases; nucleotides not matched to a gene: 5.

By share of the sample, this clonotype is medium-sized. The genes are TRBV29-1 and TRBJ2-3, with TRBD1 matching 9 bases. Germline-derived CDR1 and CDR2 are SQVTM and ANQGSEA. CDR3 length: 15 amino acids. J gave up 3 bases and V 0 bases, and 4 bases lay outside the gene matches. In DNA form, the CDR3 reads TGCAGCGTTGAAGATTTGGACAGGGGTACAGATACGCAGTATTTT. Translating gives CSVEDLDRGTDTQYF.

The J gene is TRBJ2-5, the V gene TRBV18; 7 bases fit TRBD2. The V segment lost 3 bases and the J segment 4 bases; nucleotides outside the gene matches: 11. The CDR3 contains 16 residues. Germline V CDR1 and CDR2: KGHSH, LQKENI. The CDR3 DNA sequence: TGTGCCAGCTCACCCATGGGGGGGGTCATTGGAGAGACCCAGTACTTC. This gives the protein CASSPMGGVIGETQYF.

By share, this clonotype counts as medium-sized (0.01 to 0.1%). The rearrangement links TRBV19 to TRBJ1-6; no firm D call. The CDR3 length is 14 residues. Germline V lookup: CDR1 LNHDA, CDR2 SQIVND (reference sequence). V lost 9 bases and J lost 7, with 16 bases in between. The chain's CDR3 is CASHPAGPNSPLHF. As DNA, the CDR3 is TGTGCCAGCCACCCCGCAGGACCCAATTCACCCCTCCACTTT.

CDR3 region: CAISESLGQGDSGANVLTF. DNA of the CDR3: TGTGCCATCAGTGAGTCTCTGGGTCAGGGCGACTCTGGGGCCAACGTCCTGACTTTC. V gene TRBV10-3 combines with J gene TRBJ2-6, with a weak D call TRBD1 (5 bases). CDR3 size: 19 residues. Germline V gene lookup returns CDR1 ENHRY and CDR2 SYGVKD. Trimming cost V 0 bases and J 0 bases, with 15 bases left between them.

This clonotype was counted a few times. The chain employs TRBV20-1 and TRBJ1-2, with TRBD1 matching 8 bases. The V gene end was trimmed by 5 bases and the J gene end by 8 bases; junction bases not matched to a gene: 7. Germline assignment: CDR1 DFQATT and CDR2 SNEGSKA (reference sequence). This CDR3 comprises 12 residues. The CDR3 spells CSADRGIRGYTF. The CDR3 bases are TGCAGTGCTGACAGGGGTATCAGGGGCTACACCTTC.

This clonotype was observed a few times. The V gene is TRBV7-3, the J gene TRBJ1-1; D unclear. V lost 2 bases and J 4 bases, leaving 11 bases between the germline ends. Germline CDR1 is SGHTA and CDR2 is FQGTGA. The CDR3 loop spans 14 amino acids. The CDR3 DNA reads as TGTGCCAGCAGCTTATCCGGGGTAGGCACTGAAGCTTTCTTT. Translated: CASSLSGVGTEAFF.

V is TRBV30 and J is TRBJ2-3; D is uncertain. The length of the CDR3 is 11 residues. The germline V gene encodes CDR1 GTSNPN and CDR2 SVGIG (reference sequence). V lost 1 base, J lost 4 bases, and 3 bases lay in between. CDR3 in amino acids: CAWSASDTQYF. The DNA of the CDR3 is TGTGCCTGGAGTGCGTCAGATACGCAGTATTTT.

In its sample, this clonotype is medium-sized. V and J are TRBV18 and TRBJ2-1; D is possibly TRBD1 (5 bases). Trimming stripped 1 base from V and 7 bases from J, with 14 bases between. Germline V gene sequence: CDR1 KGHSH, CDR2 LQKENI. The CDR3 runs to 15 residues. CDR3 sequence: CASSPLLGAENEQFF. The CDR3 DNA follows: TGTGCCAGCTCACCACTGCTAGGGGCTGAGAATGAGCAGTTCTTC.

CDR3 in amino acids: CASSLGGSGELFF. The CDR3 bases are TGTGCCAGCAGCTTAGGAGGGAGCGGGGAGCTGTTTTTT. The rearrangement uses TRBV11-1 and TRBJ2-2, with TRBD2 as a possible D gene (5 bases). Germline lookup yields CDR1 SGHAT and CDR2 FQDESV (reference sequence). The CDR3 spans 13 residues. Trimming took 1 base from V and 7 from J, leaving 7 bases between them.

The chain links TRBV20-1 to TRBJ2-7; no clear D gene. The germline CDR1 and CDR2 sequences are DFQATT and SNEGSKA (reference sequence). V was cut by 7 bases and J by 7 bases, with 11 bases left in between. The CDR3 covers 10 residues. CDR3 bases: TGCAGTGTCCTCCTCCGTGAGCAGTACTTC. Translation gives CSVLLREQYF.

The V call is TRBV18, the J call TRBJ2-7, with D tentatively TRBD1 (6 bases). Looked up from germline, CDR1 is KGHSH and CDR2 is LQKENI. There are 14 residues in the CDR3. The V end was cut by 3 bases, the J end by 1 base, with 10 bases between. The CDR3 coding sequence is TGTGCCAGCTCACCGGAGCAGGGGTCCTACGAGCAGTACTTC. Residues: CASSPEQGSYEQYF.